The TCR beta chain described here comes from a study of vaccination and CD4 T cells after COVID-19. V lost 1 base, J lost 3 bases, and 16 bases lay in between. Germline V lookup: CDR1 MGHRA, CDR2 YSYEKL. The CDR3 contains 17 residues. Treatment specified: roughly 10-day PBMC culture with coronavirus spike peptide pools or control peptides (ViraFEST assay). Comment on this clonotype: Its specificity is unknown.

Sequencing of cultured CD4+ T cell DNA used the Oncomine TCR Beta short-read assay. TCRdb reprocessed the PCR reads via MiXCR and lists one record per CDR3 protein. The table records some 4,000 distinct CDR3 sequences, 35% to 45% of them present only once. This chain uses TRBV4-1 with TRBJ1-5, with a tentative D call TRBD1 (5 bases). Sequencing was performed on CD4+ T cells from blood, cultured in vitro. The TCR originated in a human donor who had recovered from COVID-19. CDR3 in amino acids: CASSQAGGAILNQPQHF. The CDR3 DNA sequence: TGCGCCAGCAGCCAAGCAGGAGGGGCGATCCTCAATCAGCCCCAGCATTTT.